Below are 13 T cell receptor beta chains sequenced from a single sample in a study of OX40 agonist ivuxolimab in advanced cancers. Clones were sequenced by immunoSEQ multiplex PCR, and TCRdb holds only the in-frame ones, with some missing. The table has about 70,000 clones, around 90% seen once. The sample consisted of CD4+ or CD8+ T cells sorted from blood, taken in a trial of the OX40 agonist ivuxolimab. These receptor sequences come from an adult with an advanced solid tumor such as melanoma, head and neck, liver or kidney cancer.

The V call is TRBV20-1, the J call TRBJ2-3; unclear D gene. The germline gives CDR1 DFQATT, CDR2 SNEGSKA (reference sequence). V lost 0 bases to trimming and J lost 14 bases, with 12 bases between them. This CDR3 contains 11 residues. This chain's CDR3 is CSARERKAPYF. In nucleotides, the CDR3 is TGCAGTGCTAGAGAGCGCAAAGCCCCGTATTTT.

The gene calls are TRBV18 and TRBJ1-4; TRBD1 matches 7 bases. Per the germline V gene, CDR1 is KGHSH and CDR2 is LQKENI. V lost 6 bases, J lost 3 bases, and 10 bases stayed unmatched. The CDR3 totals 16 residues. CDR3 DNA: TGTGCCAGCTCCGTATCGCCGGGACAGTCTAATGAAAAACTGTTTTTT. Translated, it gives CASSVSPGQSNEKLFF.

This clone was seen at least ten times. The chain has TRBV27 and TRBJ2-6; no clear D gene. CDR3 length: 14 amino acids. V was shortened by 5 bases and J by 0 bases, with 5 bases between the two germline ends. Germline V gives CDR1 MNHEY, CDR2 SMNVEV (reference sequence). The CDR3 bases are TGTGCCAGCAGTGGCCTCTCTGGGGCCAACGTCCTGACTTTC. It encodes CASSGLSGANVLTF. Drawing the rest from reference TRBV27 and TRBJ2-6, the complete variable domain is EAQVTQNPRYLITVTGKKLTVTCSQNMNHEYMSWYRQDPGLGLRQIYYSMNVEVTDKGDVPEGYKVSRKEKRNFPLILESPSPNQTSLYFCASSGLSGANVLTFGAGSRLTVL.

The CDR3 DNA reads TGCGCCAGCAGTTCCCGGGACAGGGAAGTTGTCGAGCAGTACTTC. It is translated as CASSSRDREVVEQYF. The chain joins TRBV10-1 to TRBJ2-7; 9 bases are shared with TRBD1. Germline CDR1 is WNHNN and CDR2 is SYGVQD (reference sequence). This CDR3 is 15 amino acids long. The trim removed 5 bases at V and 6 bases at J, leaving 11 bases unmatched.

The chain links TRBV5-4 to TRBJ1-3; perhaps TRBD1 as D (5 bases). CDR3 length: 14 amino acids. Germline loops: CDR1 SGHNT, CDR2 YYREEE (reference sequence). V was shortened by 0 bases and J by 9 bases, with 13 bases between the two germline ends. CDR3 in amino acids: CASSLAPGMGTIYF. As DNA, the CDR3 is TGTGCCAGCAGCTTGGCCCCAGGGATGGGCACCATATATTTT.

This chain links TRBV27 with TRBJ2-6, with unresolved D. V gave up 3 bases and J gave up 1 base, with 7 bases separating them. Germline-derived CDR1 and CDR2 are MNHEY and SMNVEV (reference sequence). The CDR3 spans 15 residues. The CDR3 nucleotides are TGTGCCAGCAGTTTTTGGATTTCTGGGGCCAACGTCCTGACTTTC. Amino acids: CASSFWISGANVLTF.

J is TRBJ1-1 and V is TRBV5-1; D is ambiguous. Germline V gene sequence: CDR1 SGHRS, CDR2 YFSETQ. This CDR3 spans 14 amino acids. V was pared by 0 bases and J by 1 base, with 7 bases between. CDR3 nucleotide sequence: TGCGCCAGCAGCTTGGTTCTATCGAACACTGAAGCTTTCTTT. Amino acids: CASSLVLSNTEAFF.

V is TRBV5-1 and J is TRBJ1-5, with D perhaps matching TRBD1 (5 bases). The CDR3 spans 14 residues. CDR1 and CDR2 from the germline V gene are SGHRS and YFSETQ. The V and J ends lost 0 bases and 5 bases respectively, with 9 bases between them. CDR3 amino acids: CASSLGAGDQPQHF. The CDR3 DNA follows: TGCGCCAGCAGCTTGGGAGCGGGGGATCAGCCCCAGCATTTT.

With respect to this clone: An end of the junction does not agree with germline; a read error may underlie this. The chain recombines TRBV7-9 with TRBJ1-5; perhaps TRBD1 as D (6 bases). Per the germline V gene, CDR1 is SEHNR and CDR2 is FQNEAQ (reference sequence). The CDR3 contains 15 residues. The CDR3 DNA is TGTGCCAGCAGCTTAGGGCAGGGGAACAATCAACCCCAGCATTTT. As protein: CASSLGQGNNQPQHF.

V usage is TRBV4-2 and J usage is TRBJ2-5; D possibly corresponds to TRBD1 (5 bases). This CDR3 contains 14 residues. V lost 0 bases and J lost 4, with 9 bases in between. Germline lookup yields CDR1 LGHNA and CDR2 YNFKEQ. CDR3 sequence reads: CASSQEPQGETQYF. CDR3 sequence (DNA): TGTGCCAGCAGCCAAGAACCCCAGGGAGAGACCCAGTACTTC.

This chain joins TRBV7-9 and TRBJ2-7; 7 nucleotides match TRBD1. Trimming cost V 8 bases and J 2 bases; bases outside gene matches: 6. The CDR3 length is 13 residues. Germline assignment: CDR1 SEHNR and CDR2 FQNEAQ (reference sequence). The CDR3 DNA is TGTGCCAGCCGGGACAGTAGTACCTACGAGCAGTACTTC. This translates into CASRDSSTYEQYF.

This chain connects TRBV9 to TRBJ2-3; the match to TRBD2 covers 14 bases. Trimming at V came to 6 bases and at J to 1 base, leaving 10 bases not matched to a gene. The germline V gene has CDR1 SGDLS and CDR2 YYNGEE. The CDR3 covers 18 residues. CDR3 sequence reads: CASTRLAGGPGGTDTQYF. In DNA, the CDR3 is TGTGCCAGCACCCGACTAGCGGGAGGGCCGGGGGGCACAGATACGCAGTATTTT. The full variable domain, completed using reference TRBV9 and TRBJ2-3, is DSGVTQTPKHLITATGQRVTLRCSPRSGDLSVYWYQQSLDQGLQFLIQYYNGEERAKGNILERFSAQQFPDLHSELNLSSLELGDSALYFCASTRLAGGPGGTDTQYFGPGTRLTVL.

This sequence joins TRBV4-2 and TRBJ1-5; possibly TRBD1 for D (5 bases). The germline V and J ends were trimmed by 7 bases and 3 bases, with 16 bases remaining between them. The germline V gene encodes CDR1 LGHNA and CDR2 YNFKEQ. This CDR3 is 15 amino acids long. CDR3: CASTPHLGLNQPQHF. Here the CDR3 DNA reads TGTGCCAGCACCCCTCACTTGGGGCTCAATCAGCCCCAGCATTTT.